The 3 T cell receptor beta chains reported below all come from one sample, sequenced in a study of post-analysis software for immune sequencing data (dated by TCRdb to between 2014 and 2017). The library was made by PCR. Data came from an Illumina HiSeq 2500. To reduce PCR and sequencing biases, unique molecular identifiers were incorporated into the TCR beta cDNA libraries. TCRdb reprocessed the public reads (quality trimming at Q25 with fastp, clone calling with MiXCR) and kept in-frame beta chains. Rows with a matching CDR3 protein are joined into one entry that keeps the most common DNA and genes. In this sample the table shows 350,000 to 500,000 distinct CDR3 sequences, 30% to 45% of which occur a single time. The ten largest make up around 8% of the sample. For these receptors, no antigen is known. Study-wide conclusions, independent of this receptor: Four to six TRBV segments, including TRBV5-6, TRBV5-1 and TRBV20-1, were significantly more frequent in patients than controls.

The source material was blood. The receptor set was obtained from a girl aged 2-10 years with multiple sclerosis.

The chain links TRBV6-2 or TRBV6-3 to TRBJ2-4; 7 bases agree with TRBD2. Germline lookup yields CDR1 MNHEY and CDR2 SVGEGT. The CDR3 is made up of 17 amino acids. V lost 3 bases and J lost 3; bases outside the gene matches: 11. The CDR3 DNA follows: TGTGCCAGCAGTTATGAGCCCCTAGCGGAACTCAAAAACATTCAGTACTTC. Translated, it gives CASSYEPLAELKNIQYF.

The chain employs TRBV7-9 and TRBJ1-2; D is uncertain. The V end lost 0 bases, the J end lost 5 bases, and 13 bases lay between the germline ends. The CDR3 has 15 amino acids. Germline lookup yields CDR1 SEHNR and CDR2 FQNEAQ (reference sequence). The CDR3 spells CASSLAQTFGYGYTF. Here the CDR3 DNA reads TGTGCCAGCAGCTTAGCGCAGACCTTTGGGTATGGCTACACCTTC.

This clonotype turned up a few times. The V call is TRBV6-1, the J call TRBJ2-1; D possibly uses TRBD1 or TRBD2 (5 bases each). Germline V gives CDR1 MNHNS, CDR2 SASEGT. This CDR3 is built from 13 residues. Trimming took 8 bases from V and 3 from J, leaving 11 bases between them. The DNA for the CDR3 is TGTGCCAGCCCGGGACCAATCTACAATGAGCAGTTCTTC. Its translation is CASPGPIYNEQFF.